The next 5 T cell receptor beta chains were all read from a single sample in a study of human T cells and chemical hapten exposure. TCRdb reanalysed the RACE reads using MiXCR and keeps one entry per CDR3 protein. Of about 60,000 distinct CDR3 sequences listed, around 9.3% are singletons. Stated time point: patch test 1, 2 weeks after DPC sensitization. As for treatment: therapeutic diphenylcyclopropenone sensitization with weekly scalp DPC. The material was whole blood, obtained in connection with sensitization to the hapten diphenylcyclopropenone (DPC). These receptors all stem from a woman aged 40 to 50 with alopecia areata. Some clones in this sample may be carry-over from other donors' samples.

This clonotype has more than one count but fewer than ten. This chain connects TRBV9 to TRBJ2-5; D perhaps matches TRBD1 (6 bases). Per germline, CDR1 SGDLS and CDR2 YYNGEE. This CDR3 contains 14 residues. The germline V and J ends were trimmed by 0 bases and 4 bases, with 10 bases remaining between them. The CDR3 DNA sequence: TGTGCCAGCAGCGTAGGGGGGACATTAGAGACCCAGTACTTC. The encoded protein is CASSVGGTLETQYF.

This clonotype came up a few times. This sequence joins TRBV4-2 and TRBJ1-2; weak D call: TRBD1 (6 bases). CDR1 and CDR2 from the germline V gene are LGHNA and YNFKEQ. V lost 4 bases to trimming and J lost 1 base, with 16 bases between them. This CDR3 is built from 16 residues. Written as DNA, the CDR3 is TGTGCCAGCAGCCCCAGGGGTGGCCCACTTAACTATGGCTACACCTTC. This translates into CASSPRGGPLNYGYTF.

The rearrangement joins TRBV20-1 to TRBJ2-3, with 16 bases matching TRBD2. CDR3 length: 18 amino acids. Per the germline V gene, CDR1 is DFQATT and CDR2 is SNEGSKA (reference sequence). The V segment lost 0 bases and the J segment 4 bases; nucleotides outside the gene matches: 7. The CDR3 loop is CSARDPSGTSGGADTQYF. In DNA form, the CDR3 reads TGCAGTGCTAGAGACCCCTCGGGGACTAGCGGGGGGGCAGATACGCAGTATTTT.

This clonotype was picked up a small number of times. The chain carries TRBV6-1 and TRBJ2-4; 7 bases match TRBD1. V shed 3 bases, J shed 13 bases, and the junction held 9 bases outside the gene matches. CDR3 size: 13 residues. The germline gives CDR1 MNHNS, CDR2 SASEGT. The CDR3 is CASSDSGTASQYF. CDR3 bases: TGTGCCAGCAGTGACTCCGGGACAGCAAGCCAGTACTTC.

At least ten counts were recorded for this clonotype. The chain links TRBV5-6 to TRBJ2-7; 8 nucleotides match TRBD1. The germline gives CDR1 SGHDT, CDR2 YYEEEE. The CDR3 has 12 amino acids. The trim removed 4 bases at V and 6 bases at J, leaving 3 bases unmatched. The CDR3, as DNA: TGTGCCAGCAGCCGACAGGGGTTCGAGCAGTACTTC. Protein sequence: CASSRQGFEQYF.